The 17 T cell receptor beta chains below come from one sample, sequenced in a study of Ad26.COV2.S vaccination and SARS-CoV-2 variants. Repertoires were generated with immunoSEQ multiplex PCR, while TCRdb's copy carries only in-frame clones and drops some. The data show more than 300,000 clones, over 80% seen once. Regarding treatment: some 19 received Ad26.COV2.S at low or high dose, single or two shots; five or six received placebo; per-sample allocation not given. Sample collection was performed on day 63 after the first vaccine or placebo injection. Sample: peripheral blood, taken in a trial of Ad26.COV2.S vaccine versus placebo. The source of these receptors is a person aged 18-65 years who received the Ad26.COV2.S COVID-19 vaccine or a placebo.

V usage is TRBV5-5 and J usage is TRBJ2-7, with D uncertain. Trimming removed 1 base from V and 7 bases from J, with 12 bases in between. This CDR3 contains 13 residues. CDR1 is SGHKS, CDR2 YYEKEE, per germline (reference sequence). The CDR3 nucleotides read TGTGCCAGCAGCTTGTTGGCGGCCCTGGAGCAGTACTTC. Translation: CASSLLAALEQYF. The variable domain in full, with the rest retrieved from reference TRBV5-5 and TRBJ2-7, is DAGVTQSPTHLIKTRGQQVTLRCSPISGHKSVSWYQQVLGQGPQFIFQYYEKEERGRGNFPDRFSARQFPNYSSELNVNALLLGDSALYLCASSLLAALEQYFGPGTRLTVT.

The chain is built from TRBV5-6 and TRBJ1-2, with D perhaps matching TRBD1 (6 bases). This CDR3 is built from 16 residues. In germline, CDR1 is SGHDT, CDR2 YYEEEE. The V and J ends lost 0 bases and 1 base respectively, with 13 bases between them. The CDR3 loop is CASSLGVGTINYGYTF. CDR3 bases: TGTGCCAGCAGCTTGGGCGTGGGGACAATTAACTATGGCTACACCTTC.

The chain couples TRBV9 to TRBJ2-7, with 7 nucleotides matching TRBD1. Germline CDR1 reads SGDLS; CDR2 reads YYNGEE. The CDR3 consists of 15 residues. V lost 0 bases and J lost 6; bases outside the gene matches: 9. The CDR3 coding sequence is TGTGCCAGCAGCGTAGAGGCAGGGGGATATGCCGAGCAGTACTTC. Protein product: CASSVEAGGYAEQYF.

This CDR3 is CASSDDRVGGYTF. The CDR3 DNA reads TGTGCCAGCAGCGATGACAGGGTAGGCGGCTACACCTTC. The gene calls are TRBV6-5 and TRBJ1-2; 7 bases agree with TRBD1. This CDR3 spans 13 amino acids. The ends lost 6 bases at V and 8 bases at J; junction bases unmatched: 9. Germline CDR1 MNHEY, CDR2 SVGAGI.

The CDR3: CASSIRGKSYGYTF. CDR3 sequence (DNA): TGTGCCAGTAGTATCAGAGGGAAAAGTTATGGCTACACCTTC. The chain employs TRBV19 and TRBJ1-2; D remains unclear. The CDR3 covers 14 residues. V lost 3 bases and J 5 bases, leaving 13 bases between the germline ends. CDR1 and CDR2 from the germline V gene are LNHDA and SQIVND (reference sequence). The entire variable domain, with the rest obtained from reference TRBV19 and TRBJ1-2, is as follows: DGGITQSPKYLFRKEGQNVTLSCEQNLNHDAMYWYRQDPGQGLRLIYYSQIVNDFQKGDIAEGYSVSREKKESFPLTVTSAQKNPTAFYLCASSIRGKSYGYTFGSGTRLTVV.

The chain joins TRBV10-3 to TRBJ2-4; D may be TRBD1 (6 bases). Per the germline V gene, CDR1 is ENHRY and CDR2 is SYGVKD. V shed 0 bases and J shed 5 bases, with 11 bases lying between them. CDR3 length: 15 residues. DNA of the CDR3: TGTGCCATCAGTGAGTCCAGGACAGTTGAAAACATTCAGTACTTC. Amino acid sequence: CAISESRTVENIQYF.

The chain has TRBV19 and TRBJ1-1; TRBD1 is a possible D gene (5 bases). Between the trimmed V and J ends, which lost 6 bases and 0 bases, there was a span of 14 bases. Germline CDR1 reads LNHDA; CDR2 reads SQIVND (reference sequence). This CDR3 contains 15 residues. CDR3 amino acids: CASRPMGRMNTEAFF. The CDR3 nucleotides are TGTGCCAGTAGGCCGATGGGACGGATGAACACTGAAGCTTTCTTT.

The chain carries TRBV7-8 and TRBJ2-7; 12 bases are shared with TRBD2. Germline CDR1 SGHVS, CDR2 FQNEAQ. V lost 5 bases to trimming and J lost 3 bases; unmatched junction nucleotides: 17. CDR3 length: 19 amino acids. The CDR3 nucleotides are TGTGCCAGCAGCGGAAAGAGGCTACTAGCGGGGGGTCGGGACTACGAGCAGTACTTC. This translates into CASSGKRLLAGGRDYEQYF.

CDR3 region: CASSPTRAETQYF. In DNA, the CDR3 is TGTGCCAGCAGCCCCACTAGAGCGGAGACCCAGTACTTC. J is TRBJ2-5 and V is TRBV11-1, with D perhaps matching TRBD2 (5 bases). Trimming cost V 5 bases and J 5 bases, with 12 bases left between them. The germline CDR1 and CDR2 sequences are SGHAT and FQDESV (reference sequence). The CDR3 spans 13 residues.

The chain couples TRBV15 to TRBJ1-1; D is uncertain. Germline V gene lookup returns CDR1 LNHNV and CDR2 YYDKDF (reference sequence). Trimming stripped 1 base from V and 0 bases from J, with 9 bases between. The CDR3 sequence is 15 residues long. CDR3 sequence reads: CATSRVTSLNTEAFF. DNA of the CDR3: TGTGCCACCAGCAGAGTTACATCTCTGAACACTGAAGCTTTCTTT.

This clone came up a few times. The V call is TRBV2, the J call TRBJ1-2; perhaps TRBD1 as D (5 bases). Trimming removed 4 bases at V and 4 bases at J, with 13 bases between. Germline lookup yields CDR1 SNHLY and CDR2 FYNNEI. The CDR3 is made up of 14 amino acids. CDR3 nucleotide sequence: TGTGCCAGCAGTGGGGGTGAGGGGACCTATGGCTACACCTTC. Protein product: CASSGGEGTYGYTF.

In this sample, this clone turned up once. Here the CDR3 reads CASSLAFRTGPPTNEKLFF. CDR3 in DNA: TGTGCCAGCAGCTTAGCGTTCAGGACAGGACCACCAACTAATGAAAAACTGTTTTTT. J is TRBJ1-4 and V is TRBV7-9; 7 bases are a match to TRBD1. V was pared by 0 bases and J by 0 bases, with 10 bases of the junction left unmatched. CDR3 size: 19 residues. The V gene's germline CDR1 is SEHNR and CDR2 FQNEAQ (reference sequence).

The chain uses TRBV11-3 and TRBJ2-3; maybe TRBD1 (6 bases). V lost 8 bases to trimming and J lost 2 bases, with 11 bases between them. Germline V gene sequence: CDR1 SGHNT, CDR2 YENEEA. The CDR3 has 13 amino acids. This CDR3 reads CASEDRITDTQYF. CDR3 nucleotides: TGTGCCAGCGAGGACAGAATCACAGATACGCAGTATTTT.

CDR3 protein: CASSDRGRGSYEQYF. Written as DNA, the CDR3 is TGTGCCAGCAGCGACAGGGGCAGGGGCTCCTACGAGCAGTACTTC. The chain employs TRBV5-4 and TRBJ2-7; 8 bases are a match to TRBD1. Germline CDR1 is SGHNT and CDR2 is YYREEE (reference sequence). Trimming at V came to 4 bases and at J to 0 bases, leaving 6 bases not matched to a gene. The length of the CDR3 is 15 residues. Full variable domain (remainder filled in from reference TRBV5-4 and TRBJ2-7): ETGVTQSPTHLIKTRGQQVTLRCSSQSGHNTVSWYQQALGQGPQFIFQYYREEENGRGNFPPRFSGLQFPNYSSELNVNALELDDSALYLCASSDRGRGSYEQYFGPGTRLTVT.

The rearrangement links TRBV2 to TRBJ1-3; D gene uncertain. The length of the CDR3 is 14 residues. V was clipped by 5 bases and J by 0 bases, with 8 bases between them. Germline V CDR1 and CDR2: SNHLY, FYNNEI. CDR3 sequence reads: CASSTRSSGNTIYF. The CDR3 region has the DNA TGTGCCAGCAGTACCCGGAGCTCTGGAAACACCATATATTTT.

V and J are TRBV28 and TRBJ2-2; D might be TRBD1 (7 bases). V was clipped by 3 bases and J by 3 bases, with 14 bases between them. The germline V gene encodes CDR1 MDHEN and CDR2 SYDVKM. The CDR3 is made up of 16 amino acids. Here the CDR3 reads CASSFRGRRYTGELFF. For the CDR3, the DNA is TGTGCCAGCAGTTTCAGGGGGAGGCGTTACACCGGGGAGCTGTTTTTT.

The V gene is TRBV7-9, the J gene TRBJ2-2; possibly TRBD1 for D (6 bases). Per germline, CDR1 SEHNR and CDR2 FQNEAQ (reference sequence). The CDR3 totals 16 residues. V lost 6 bases, J lost 5 bases, and 19 bases lay in between. As DNA, the CDR3 is TGTGCCAGCAGTTTAATTCCGGGACAATCGACCGGGGAGCTGTTTTTT. Its translation: CASSLIPGQSTGELFF.